A selection of T cell receptor beta chains follows, all from one sample in a study of a mutant IDH1 vaccine in newly diagnosed glioma. Generated by immunoSEQ multiplex PCR, the TCRdb table keeps only in-frame clones and is missing some. Of 45,000 to 60,000 clones listed, around four fifths were seen once; the top ten hold over 4.5%. Their antigens remain unidentified. Here the sequenced sample was PBMCs, taken from a glioma patient whose treatment included an IDH1 peptide vaccine. These receptors came from a man in his forties or fifties with glioma. The CDR3 runs from the conserved cysteine through the conserved F or W. The D gene is left open where the match is weak. Only some rows state a clone size, as once, few, many or a class for expanded clones.

J	size	V	D	DNA	CDR3
TRBJ1-2	.	TRBV5-1	.	TGCGCCAGCAGCTTGGAGGCTGGGTATGGCTACACCTTC	CASSLEAGYGYTF
TRBJ2-5	.	TRBV27	TRBD2	TGTGCCAGCAGTTTTCGCGGGGGGACCCAAGAGACCCAGTACTTC	CASSFRGGTQETQYF
TRBJ1-5	.	TRBV19	.	TGTGCCAGTGCCTGGGACGGAGCTAGCAATCAGCCCCAGCATTTT	CASAWDGASNQPQHF
TRBJ1-2	few	TRBV30	TRBD1	TGTGCCTGGAGTGTACGTGCCCTGGGACAGGCTAACTATGGCTACACCTTC	CAWSVRALGQANYGYTF
TRBJ2-3	many	TRBV6-4	.	TGTGCCAGCAGTGACCGGGGGGCCGAAGATACGCAGTATTTT	CASSDRGAEDTQYF
TRBJ2-7	once	TRBV29-1	.	TGCAGCGTTGACTTAAATTACGAGCAGTACTTC	CSVDLNYEQYF
TRBJ2-7	once	TRBV11-3	.	TGTGCCAGCAGCTTAGGCCCCGGGTCTCAGTACTTC	CASSLGPGSQYF
TRBJ2-7	.	TRBV4-3	.	TGCGCCAGCAGCCAAGAGACAGTACGAAACGAGCAGTACTTC	CASSQETVRNEQYF
TRBJ2-1	.	TRBV11-1	.	TGTGCCAGCAGCTTAGAGCAGGGCCCCTACAATGAGCAGTTCTTC	CASSLEQGPYNEQFF
TRBJ2-3	once	TRBV5-1	.	TGCGCCAGCAGCCACCCTCAGGTTTCAGATACGCAGTATTTT	CASSHPQVSDTQYF
TRBJ1-2	.	TRBV7-9	.	TGTGCCAGCAGCACTCAACTCGGGGTGTACGACTATGGCTACACCTTC	CASSTQLGVYDYGYTF
TRBJ2-2	.	TRBV19	TRBD1	TGTGCCAGTATCATAGGACAGGGTGCCGGGGAGCTGTTTTTT	CASIIGQGAGELFF
TRBJ1-2	.	TRBV2	.	TGTGCCAGCAGTGTGATAGAAGCGGTGGTGGGCTATGGCTACACCTTC	CASSVIEAVVGYGYTF
TRBJ1-3	.	TRBV10-3	.	TGTGCCAGCAGACAGGAGACCTCTGGAAACACCATATATTTT	CASRQETSGNTIYF
TRBJ1-1	.	TRBV6-1	.	TGTGCCAGCAGGAGGAGTCCGGAAACTGAAGCTTTCTTT	CASRRSPETEAFF
TRBJ1-2	few	TRBV7-6	TRBD1	TGTGCCAGCAGCCAGAGGGCAGGGGGCGCCAGCTATGGCTACACCTTC	CASSQRAGGASYGYTF
TRBJ1-2	.	TRBV25-1	.	TGTGCCAGTACGCGGGACGCTCTAGTCTATGGCTACACCTTC	CASTRDALVYGYTF
TRBJ2-5	.	TRBV4-3	TRBD1	TGCGCCAGCAGCCAATTTCACCGGGACAGGGGGCAAGAGACCCAGTACTTC	CASSQFHRDRGQETQYF
TRBJ1-2	.	TRBV20-1	.	TGCAGTGCATACAGGGAGTATGGCTACACCTTC	CSAYREYGYTF
TRBJ2-5	.	TRBV5-1	TRBD2	TGCGCCAGCAGCTTGGGTAGCGGGGGGTACTTCTATCAAGAGACCCAGTACTTC	CASSLGSGGYFYQETQYF
TRBJ1-4	.	TRBV28	TRBD1	TGTGCCAGCAGCCGAGGGACAGAGACTAATGAAAAACTGTTTTTT	CASSRGTETNEKLFF
TRBJ2-7	.	TRBV23-1	.	TGCGCCAGCAGTCAGCAGGGCCTTTTCGCCCCCTACGAGCAGTACTTC	CASSQQGLFAPYEQYF
TRBJ1-1	.	TRBV29-1	.	TGCAGCACCCGGAGGGGGGACACTGAAGCTTTCTTT	CSTRRGDTEAFF
TRBJ2-1	once	TRBV5-1	.	TGCGCCAGCAGCTTGGGGCAGTCCCCGGACGATGAGCAGTTCTTC	CASSLGQSPDDEQFF
TRBJ1-1	.	TRBV7-2	.	TGTGCCAGCAGCTTCGTCTTTGGAGGGAAGGACACTGAAGCTTTCTTT	CASSFVFGGKDTEAFF
TRBJ2-3	.	TRBV6-4	TRBD1	TGTGCCAGCAGCCTAGACAGGGGGCGGGCAGATACGCAGTATTTT	CASSLDRGRADTQYF
TRBJ1-1	.	TRBV14	TRBD1	TGTGCCAGCAGCCCCCGACAGGGATTGAACACTGAAGCTTTCTTT	CASSPRQGLNTEAFF
TRBJ2-7	.	TRBV10-3	.	TGTGCCATCAGTGAGTCAGGGGACGAGCAGTACTTC	CAISESGDEQYF
TRBJ2-7	.	TRBV11-1	TRBD2	TGTGCCAGCAGCTTGGGACTAGCGGGGATATACGAGCAGTACTTC	CASSLGLAGIYEQYF
TRBJ1-5	few	TRBV30	.	TGTGCCTGGAGTGAACAGGGAATGGCAAATCAGCCCCAGCATTTT	CAWSEQGMANQPQHF
TRBJ1-2	.	TRBV7-2	TRBD1	TGTGCCAGCAGCGACAGGACAGGTGGCGAGGGCTACACCTTC	CASSDRTGGEGYTF